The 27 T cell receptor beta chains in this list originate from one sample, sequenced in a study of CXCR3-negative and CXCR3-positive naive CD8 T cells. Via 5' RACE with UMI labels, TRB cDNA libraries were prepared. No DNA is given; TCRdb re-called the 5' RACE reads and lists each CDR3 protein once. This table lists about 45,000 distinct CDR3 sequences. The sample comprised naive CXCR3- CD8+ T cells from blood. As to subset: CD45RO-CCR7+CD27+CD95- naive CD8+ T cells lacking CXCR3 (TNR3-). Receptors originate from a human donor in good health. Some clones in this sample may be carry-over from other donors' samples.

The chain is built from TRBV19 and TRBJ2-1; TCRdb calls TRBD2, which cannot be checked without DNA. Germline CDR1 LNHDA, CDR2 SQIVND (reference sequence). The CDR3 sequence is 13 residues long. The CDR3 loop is CASSMAGGTEQFF.

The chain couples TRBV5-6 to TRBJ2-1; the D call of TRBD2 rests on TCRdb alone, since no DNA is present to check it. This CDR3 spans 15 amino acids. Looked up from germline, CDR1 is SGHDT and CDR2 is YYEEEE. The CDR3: CASSLDLWRGDEQFF. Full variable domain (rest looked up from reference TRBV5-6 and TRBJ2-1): DAGVTQSPTHLIKTRGQQVTLRCSPKSGHDTVSWYQQALGQGPQFIFQYYEEEERQRGNFPDRFSGHQFPNYSSELNVNALLLGDSALYLCASSLDLWRGDEQFFGPGTRLTVL.

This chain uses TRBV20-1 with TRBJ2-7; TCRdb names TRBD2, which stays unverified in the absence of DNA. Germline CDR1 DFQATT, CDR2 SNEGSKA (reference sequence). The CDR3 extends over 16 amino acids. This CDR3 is CSAYPGLAGVGYEQYF.

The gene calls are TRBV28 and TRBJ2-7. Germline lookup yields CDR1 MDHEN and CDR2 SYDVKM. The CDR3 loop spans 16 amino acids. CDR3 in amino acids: CASSSQLDPPSYEQYF. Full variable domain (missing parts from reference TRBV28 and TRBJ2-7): DVKVTQSSRYLVKRTGEKVFLECVQDMDHENMFWYRQDPGLGLRLIYFSYDVKMKEKGDIPEGYSVSREKKERFSLILESASTNQTSMYLCASSSQLDPPSYEQYFGPGTRLTVT.

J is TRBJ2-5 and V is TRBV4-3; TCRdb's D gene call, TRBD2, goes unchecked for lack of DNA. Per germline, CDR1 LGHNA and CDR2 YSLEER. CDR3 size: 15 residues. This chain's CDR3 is CASSQVSGRGETQYF.

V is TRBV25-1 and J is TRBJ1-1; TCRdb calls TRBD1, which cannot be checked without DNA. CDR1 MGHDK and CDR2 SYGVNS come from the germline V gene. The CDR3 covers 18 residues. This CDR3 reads CASSEYFPRSGSMTEAFF. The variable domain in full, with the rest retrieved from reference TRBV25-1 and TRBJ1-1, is EADIYQTPRYLVIGTGKKITLECSQTMGHDKMYWYQQDPGMELHLIHYSYGVNSTEKGDLSSESTVSRIRTEHFPLTLESARPSHTSQYLCASSEYFPRSGSMTEAFFGQGTRLTVV.

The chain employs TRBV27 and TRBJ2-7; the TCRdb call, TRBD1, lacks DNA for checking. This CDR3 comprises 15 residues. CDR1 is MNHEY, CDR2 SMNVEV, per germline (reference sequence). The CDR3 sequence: CASRGRGTGGYEQYF.

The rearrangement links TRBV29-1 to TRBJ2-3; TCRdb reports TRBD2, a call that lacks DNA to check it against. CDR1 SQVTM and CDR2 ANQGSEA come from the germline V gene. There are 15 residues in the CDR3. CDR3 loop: CSVDRTSGPTDTQYF.

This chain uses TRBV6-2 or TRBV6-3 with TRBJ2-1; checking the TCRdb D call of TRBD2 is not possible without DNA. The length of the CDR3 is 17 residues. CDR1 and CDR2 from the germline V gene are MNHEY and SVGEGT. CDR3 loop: CASSYSTVRGIRDEHFF.

CDR3 protein: CASSISDTQYF. The chain recombines TRBV6-6 with TRBJ2-3. Germline V gene sequence: CDR1 MNHNY, CDR2 SVGAGI (reference sequence). This CDR3 is built from 11 residues.

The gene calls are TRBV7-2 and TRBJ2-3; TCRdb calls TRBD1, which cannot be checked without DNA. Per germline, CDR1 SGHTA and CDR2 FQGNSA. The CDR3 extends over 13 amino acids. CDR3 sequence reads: CASSSSPPDTQYF. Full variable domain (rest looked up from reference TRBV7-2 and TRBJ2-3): GAGVSQSPSNKVTEKGKDVELRCDPISGHTALYWYRQSLGQGLEFLIYFQGNSAPDKSGLPSDRFSAERTGGSVSTLTIQRTQQEDSAVYLCASSSSPPDTQYFGPGTRLTVL.

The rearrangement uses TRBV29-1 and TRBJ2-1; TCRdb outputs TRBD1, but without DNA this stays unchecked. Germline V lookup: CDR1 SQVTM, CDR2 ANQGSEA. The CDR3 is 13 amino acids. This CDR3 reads CSVEKQGGNEQFF.

The CDR3 region is CSVEESALSYEQYF. The chain carries TRBV29-1 and TRBJ2-7. CDR1 is SQVTM, CDR2 ANQGSEA, per germline. This CDR3 has 14 residues.

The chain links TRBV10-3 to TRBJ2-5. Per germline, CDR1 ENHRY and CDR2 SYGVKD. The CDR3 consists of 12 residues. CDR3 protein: CAISPTQETQYF.

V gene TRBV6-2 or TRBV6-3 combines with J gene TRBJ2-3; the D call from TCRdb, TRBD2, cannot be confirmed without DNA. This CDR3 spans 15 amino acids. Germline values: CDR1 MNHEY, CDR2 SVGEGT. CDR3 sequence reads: CATSLAGGPIDTQYF.

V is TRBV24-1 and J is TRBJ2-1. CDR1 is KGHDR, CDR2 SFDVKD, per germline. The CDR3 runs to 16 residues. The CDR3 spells CATSDFGQYSYNEQSF.

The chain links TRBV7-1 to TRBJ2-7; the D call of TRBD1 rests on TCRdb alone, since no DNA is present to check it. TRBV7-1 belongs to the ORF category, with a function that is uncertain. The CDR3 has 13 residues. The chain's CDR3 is CASTQGHLSEQYF.

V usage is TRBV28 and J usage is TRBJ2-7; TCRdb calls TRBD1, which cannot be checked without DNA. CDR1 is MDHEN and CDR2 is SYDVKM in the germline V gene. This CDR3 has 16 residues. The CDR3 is CASSLSMIGGTYEQYF.

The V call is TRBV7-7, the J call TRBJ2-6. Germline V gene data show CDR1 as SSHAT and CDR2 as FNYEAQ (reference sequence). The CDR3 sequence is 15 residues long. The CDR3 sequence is CASSLSFAGANVLTF.

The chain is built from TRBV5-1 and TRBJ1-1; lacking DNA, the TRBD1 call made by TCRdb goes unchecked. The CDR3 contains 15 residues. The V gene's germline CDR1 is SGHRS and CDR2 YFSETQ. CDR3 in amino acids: CASSLGQSMNTEAFF.

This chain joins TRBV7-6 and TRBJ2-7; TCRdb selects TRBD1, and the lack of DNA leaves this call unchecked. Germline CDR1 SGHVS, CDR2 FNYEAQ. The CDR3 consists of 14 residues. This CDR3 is CASSPDRDSYEQYF.

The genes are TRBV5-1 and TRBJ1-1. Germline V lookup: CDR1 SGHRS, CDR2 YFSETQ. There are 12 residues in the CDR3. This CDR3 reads CASRLGTTEAFF.

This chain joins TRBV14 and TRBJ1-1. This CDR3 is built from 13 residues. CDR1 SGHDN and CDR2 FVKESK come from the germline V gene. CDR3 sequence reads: CASSPPMNTEAFF.

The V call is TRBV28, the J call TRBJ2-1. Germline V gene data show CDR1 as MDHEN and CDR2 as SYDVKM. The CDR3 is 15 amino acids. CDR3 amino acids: CASRLRGSSYNEQFF.

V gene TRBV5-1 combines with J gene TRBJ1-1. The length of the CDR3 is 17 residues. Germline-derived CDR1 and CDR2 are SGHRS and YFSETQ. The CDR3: CASSPDLGAGLNTEAFF.

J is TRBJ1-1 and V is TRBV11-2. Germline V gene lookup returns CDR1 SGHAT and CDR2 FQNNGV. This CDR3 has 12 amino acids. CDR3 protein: CASRDGVTEAFF.

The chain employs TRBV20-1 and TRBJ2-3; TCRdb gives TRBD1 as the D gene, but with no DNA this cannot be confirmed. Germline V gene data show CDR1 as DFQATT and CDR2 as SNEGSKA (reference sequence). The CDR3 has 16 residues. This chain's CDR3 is CSAREGRAYPSDTQYF.